This T cell receptor beta chain originates from a study of cytomegalovirus exposure and HLA in healthy donors (dated 2017 in TCRdb). A note on the overall study: An earlier analysis of approximately 640 of the donors reported more than 250 Gb of sequence data and 117 million unique TCR beta sequences from some 180 million T cells. The aim of the study was to test whether cataloging public T cell receptors could identify signatures of past pathogen exposure. All discovery cohort repertoires had been generated on a single sequencing platform. A later analysis re-analyzed previously published TCR beta repertoires from approximately 670 donors and added high-resolution HLA genotyping to study TCR occurrence patterns. Rather than drawing on any new phenotypic data, the later analysis identified candidate immune exposures from TCR beta sequences and the way those sequences occurred across donors. Four to six DR-DQ haplotypes were handled as single units for association and clustering, since linkage in the cohort was strong. A later genetic analysis took genome-wide SNP genotypes for about 55% of the 666 donors and used that subset as a discovery cohort. An earlier analysis of roughly 580 of the donors used high-throughput TCR beta sequencing to judge whether each TCR beta V gene segment behaved as functional or pseudogenic. Donor age, sex, ethnicity and CMV serostatus were compiled together with the repertoire data. The genetic ancestry cluster associated with self-reported Caucasian donors included over 80% of the approximately 400 genotyped donors. About 280 gigabases of sequencing data and 78 million or so unique TCR sequences were included in an early release covering roughly 600 HLA-typed donors. Using immunosequencing, the study profiled T cell repertoires from 666 subjects and related those repertoires to cytomegalovirus serostatus. Typing coverage varied by locus: about 620-630 donors for A, B, C, DRB1 and DQB1; around 560 for DQA1; more than 600 for DPA1; under 490 for DPB1. On average, roughly 200,000 unique TCR beta nucleotide sequences were sequenced per donor among 398 genotyped donors of the cohort, with roughly 18% of those sequences being non-productive. A separate validation cohort of over 95 different subjects was used in addition to the roughly 700-subject first cohort. HLA typing covered class I and class II loci at four-digit resolution. To predict cytomegalovirus infection status, the study combined high-throughput TCR immunosequencing, statistical association of individual TCRs with disease status, and machine learning.

Preparation of the library involved the immunoSEQ multiplex PCR assay. For the multiplex PCR, a mixture combining 60 forward primers for TCR Vbeta segments and 13 reverse primers for TCR Jbeta segments was used. Amplification of the CDR3 region of rearranged TCR beta genes was performed with a multiplex PCR assay on genomic DNA. The amplified TCR beta libraries were sequenced on the Illumina HiSeq System as 87-base-pair reads. In the original analysis: In a later analysis, 70 million to 95 million unique TCR beta chains were counted across the approximately 640 repertoires, and around 10 million of these chains were shared by at least two donors. Raw reads were error-corrected and collapsed into unique sequences with a nearest-neighbor algorithm that merged closely related sequences to remove PCR and sequencing errors. CDR3 sequences were aligned to IMGT reference sequences to assign V, D and J gene segments. For a sequence to be retained, a match of at least six nucleotides to both a V gene segment and a J gene segment was required. Rearrangements were called productive when the CDR3 lacked stop codons and stayed in frame with V and J; all others were non-productive. CDR3 was defined according to IMGT convention as the region running from the second conserved V-encoded cysteine to the conserved J-encoded phenylalanine. Sequences without an unambiguous match to a single V gene segment were excluded from the earlier analysis of 450 to 750 of the donors. In an earlier analysis of approximately 550 of the donors, V segments were called functional above 56.7% productive rearrangements and were called segregating when the between-donor standard deviation exceeded 5%. To diagnose cytomegalovirus status from the catalog of TCR beta chain sequences, a statistical classification framework was built. V and J gene assignment, in a later analysis, came from comparing TCR nucleotide sequences with IMGT/GENE-DB human TR gene sequences. A later analysis assigned CDR3 sequences and most-parsimonious VDJ recombination scenarios with the TCRdist pipeline. In a later analysis, each TCR beta chain was defined by its CDR3 amino acid sequence together with its V-gene family, and reads lacking a unique V-gene family were excluded. As a way to deal with suspected cross-contamination and a sequencing artifact, a later analysis dropped over 550 nucleotide sequences that were highly shared and had low generation probability. In a later analysis, a clonal expansion index was calculated for each public chain from normalized within-repertoire ranks of inferred template counts. In a later analysis, generation probabilities were computed with a VDJ recombination model fitted to out-of-frame rearrangements, and the resulting probabilities were checked against IGoR. In a later analysis, hypergeometric tests were used to score TCR-TCR, TCR-HLA and TCR-CMV co-occurrence, with a repertoire-size bias correction applied to TCR pairs. A later analysis estimated false discovery rates by permuting HLA or CMV assignments 20 times. In a later analysis, co-occurring TCRs were grouped using DBSCAN, and TCRdist sequence similarity was added for clustering within HLA-allele-positive subsets. Repertoires with fewer than 30,000 or more than 120,000 public chains, plus five repertoires with anomalous nucleotide sharing, were excluded from co-occurrence clustering. The table comes from immuneACCESS by way of TCRdb, which keeps in-frame sequences with V and J called. Part of the clones is missing from these tables; in studies checked, under half for an unresolved V gene and the rest for unknown reasons. That table gives V, J and clone size, and the DNA gave D and trimming. Here the sample has some 200,000 clones; approximately 90% occur a single time. Around 1% of the sample is held by the ten biggest clonotypes.

Broader findings and caveats from the paper: Because HLA typing was missing for some donors at each locus, association tests included only the typed subset. A later genetic analysis reported fewer N-insertions in productive TCRs among donors in an Asian-associated ancestry cluster than the roughly 700-donor mean. The classifier was reported to diagnose cytomegalovirus status with high specificity and sensitivity in both the original cohort and the validation cohort. Some IMGT-functional V segments, including TRBV6-2 and TRBV6-3, could not be distinguished by the 87-base-pair reads and were therefore excluded. Three of the identified cytomegalovirus-associated TCR beta chains were confirmed in vitro to be specific for cytomegalovirus antigens. It was suggested by the authors that the approach could potentially be generalized to other disease states and immunological phenotypes. A later analysis associated about 18,000 TCR beta sequences with specific HLA alleles at a false discovery rate of 0.05. In an earlier analysis of about 550 of the donors, most TCR beta V segments were observed in productive rearrangements about 90% or about 30% of the time, broadly matching IMGT annotations. Strong co-occurrence of HLA alleles, especially DR and DQ, made assigning TCR associations to individual alleles difficult. Only TCR beta chains were sequenced in this cohort, and the absence of alpha or paired-chain data limited detectable features. In a later genetic analysis, a missense DCLRE1C variant was associated with V-gene and J-gene trimming of TCR beta chains, and the association was replicated in an independent cohort. A further reported finding was that TCR beta sequences accurately predicted the HLA-A and HLA-B alleles for most subjects in the first cohort. Across donors, most TCR sequences were observed very rarely, whereas some public TCRs were present in many individuals. Sequencing depth was assumed to be roughly uniform across donors in the presence/absence analyses, though that assumption may not hold. For the cohort, immune exposure information was limited to CMV serostatus. A later analysis found that HLA-associated TCR beta chains were more clonally expanded and had lower generation probabilities than equally common non-associated chains. A total of about 180 TCR beta chains were listed by the study as associated with cytomegalovirus. Most CMV-associated TCR beta chains appeared to be HLA-restricted in a later analysis, and the HLA associations seemed to be driven largely by CMV exposure. Linkage disequilibrium might explain the correlated functional status among segregating V segments, but an unknown experimental factor could not be excluded. A later analysis reported that several top co-occurrence clusters appeared linked to parvovirus B19, influenza, CMV and Epstein-Barr virus. Over 15 rarely observed V segments, including chromosome 9 orphons, were excluded from the earlier analysis of a few hundred of the donors because counts were too low. A group of highly shared sequence variants was considered likely to be a technical artifact of the sequencing pipeline. A later analysis found that TCR association rates varied across HLA loci, with DRB1 alleles showing the most associated TCRs and HLA-C alleles the fewest.

Taken from cysteine to phenylalanine, the CDR3 has 16 residues. CDR3 DNA only is kept here, 48 bases in frame from base 1. The junction carries 14 bases between V and J, which are trimmed by 1 base and 7 bases respectively. CDR1 LNHDA and CDR2 SQIVND are derived from the germline V gene (reference sequence). The cohort consisted of approximately 670 healthy bone marrow donors. At the time of sampling, every cohort member was nominally healthy, though immune exposures that went unrecorded were likely present. The donor tested CMV seronegative, placing the donor among the 350 to 400 seronegative members of the cohort. A peripheral blood sample was collected from each donor, and TCR beta sequencing was performed on peripheral blood mononuclear cells. The Qiagen DNeasy Blood Extraction Kit was used to extract genomic DNA from the blood cell samples. This clone has only one observation. This receptor's antigen is unknown. No clone much larger than this one lies a single base away; base qualities are absent.

The receptor's source is a woman younger than 30 in good health and CMV-seronegative. The V and J segments used are TRBV19 and TRBJ1-6; TRBD1 is a weak D gene call, 5 bases matching. Material for sequencing was PBMCs. The CDR3 region has the sequence CASSIVGLRGNSPLHF. The DNA is as follows: TGTGCCAGTAGTATAGTGGGGCTACGAGGAAATTCACCCCTCCACTTT.